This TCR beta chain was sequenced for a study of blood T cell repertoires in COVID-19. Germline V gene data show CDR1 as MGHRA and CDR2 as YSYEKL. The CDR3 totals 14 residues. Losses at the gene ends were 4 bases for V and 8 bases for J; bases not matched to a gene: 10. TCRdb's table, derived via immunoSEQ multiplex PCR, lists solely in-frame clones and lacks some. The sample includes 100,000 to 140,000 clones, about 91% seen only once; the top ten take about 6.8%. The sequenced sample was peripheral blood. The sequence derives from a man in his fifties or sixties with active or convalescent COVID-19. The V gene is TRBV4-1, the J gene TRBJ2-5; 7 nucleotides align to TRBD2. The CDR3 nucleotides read TGCGCCAGCAGCCCTCTTCCTAGCGGTCTAACCCAGTACTTC. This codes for CASSPLPSGLTQYF.